A single TCR beta chain is shown here with its context. The antigen is not known. The source of the sample is a study of type 1 and type 2 diabetes patients. Looked up from germline, CDR1 is WSHSY and CDR2 is SAAADI. The CDR3 has 14 amino acids. V dropped 4 bases and J dropped 0; count of bases not matched to a gene: 2. Findings and caveats of the study: Type 2 diabetes and control V and J usage correlated highly, around 0.97. Groups were not age- or gender-matched, which may bias interpretation. Type 2 diabetes patients had few highly-expanded CD4+ clones, median one.

Genomic DNA was the PCR template. A primer set of 30 forward and 13 reverse primers amplified the CDR3. TCRdb ran MiXCR on the multiplex PCR reads and lists one entry per CDR3 protein. This table holds fewer than 350,000 distinct CDR3 sequences, around 47% found once. The receptor's source is a man between 18 and 35 years old with type 2 diabetes. Sequenced input: peripheral blood mononuclear cells (PBMCs). V gene TRBV10-2 combines with J gene TRBJ2-5; TRBD1 aligns across 7 bases. The CDR3, as DNA: TGCGCCAGCAGTGCCGGGACAGACCAAGAGACCCAGTACTTC. Protein: CASSAGTDQETQYF.